This passage covers 26 T cell receptor beta chains from one sample sequenced in a study of T cell repertoires in cytomegalovirus infection. MiXCR, run by TCRdb on the reads, gives a single entry per CDR3 protein. The sample holds nearly 550,000 distinct CDR3 sequences, more than 15% seen once. Sequencing was performed on CD8+ T cells from PBMCs. These receptor sequences come from a human donor in good health (CMV status not recorded). Some clones in this sample may be carry-over from other donors' samples.

This clonotype was counted at least ten times. J is TRBJ2-3 and V is TRBV6-5; the match to TRBD2 covers 9 bases. This CDR3 has 15 amino acids. J gave up 4 bases and V 2 bases, and 4 bases lay outside the gene matches. Germline CDR1 and CDR2: MNHEY and SVGAGI. The CDR3 loop reads CASSYTTSGSDTQYF. CDR3 coding DNA: TGTGCCAGCAGTTACACGACTAGCGGTTCAGATACGCAGTATTTT.

V gene TRBV20-1 combines with J gene TRBJ2-7; 9 nucleotides line up with TRBD1. CDR3 length: 14 residues. Germline trimming cut 4 bases from V and 4 bases from J; bases unmatched to any gene: 8. Germline values: CDR1 DFQATT, CDR2 SNEGSKA (reference sequence). The CDR3, as DNA: TGCAGTGCTACTGAGGGACAGGGAACGTACGAGCAGTACTTC. It encodes CSATEGQGTYEQYF.

This clonotype was detected many times. The J gene is TRBJ2-7, the V gene TRBV12-3 or TRBV12-4; tentative D call: TRBD2 (6 bases). V was shortened by 6 bases and J by 3 bases, with 18 bases between the two germline ends. The CDR3 is made up of 15 amino acids. CDR3 DNA sequence: TGTGCCAGCAGGAATTCGGGACTTCCAATCTACGAGCAGTACTTC. Its protein product is CASRNSGLPIYEQYF.

Notes on this clonotype: This may be a read error: a much more frequent sequence differs by one nucleotide. CDR3 in amino acids: CASIIPGDVTEGYTF. CDR3 sequence (DNA): TGTGCCAGCATCATTCCCGGGGATGTCACGGAGGGCTACACCTTC. The V call is TRBV7-2, the J call TRBJ1-2; D gene unclear. V lost 7 bases and J 8 bases, leaving 23 bases between the germline ends. Germline CDR1 is SGHTA and CDR2 is FQGNSA. The CDR3 runs to 15 residues.

V gene TRBV29-1 combines with J gene TRBJ1-3; D uncertain. V dropped 6 bases and J dropped 1 base, with 10 bases sitting between them. Germline CDR1 is SQVTM and CDR2 is ANQGSEA. The CDR3 runs to 13 residues. CDR3 region: CSVGHESGNTIYF. In DNA form, the CDR3 reads TGCAGCGTCGGTCATGAATCTGGAAACACCATATATTTT.

This clonotype has only one observation. This clone may be a read error of a much larger clone one base away. The chain couples TRBV28 to TRBJ2-7; TRBD2 agrees at 7 bases. CDR1 and CDR2 from the germline V gene are MDHEN and SYDVKM. The CDR3 has 13 residues. Trimming removed 10 bases from V and 3 bases from J; junction bases left unmatched: 9. The CDR3 DNA is TGTGCCACCACCGGCGGGAGCTTCTACGAGCAGTACTTC. Translation gives CATTGGSFYEQYF.

In its sample, this clonotype was seen many times. The J gene is TRBJ1-1, the V gene TRBV7-9; unclear D gene. The V end was cut by 5 bases, the J end by 3 bases, with 10 bases between. Germline V gene sequence: CDR1 SEHNR, CDR2 FQNEAQ (reference sequence). This CDR3 spans 13 amino acids. CDR3 sequence: CASSPSGYTEAFF. CDR3 in DNA: TGTGCCAGCAGCCCCTCGGGGTACACTGAAGCTTTCTTT.

This clonotype was detected only a few times. The V gene is TRBV2, the J gene TRBJ1-5; D remains unclear. The CDR3 consists of 10 residues. V lost 4 bases and J 11 bases, leaving 6 bases between the germline ends. The germline V gene has CDR1 SNHLY and CDR2 FYNNEI. The CDR3 region has the DNA TGTGCCAGCAGTGGCAAAGCCCAGCATTTT. This sequence encodes CASSGKAQHF.

The V and J genes are TRBV9 and TRBJ2-1; D unresolved. CDR3 length: 15 amino acids. The V and J ends lost 0 bases and 7 bases respectively, with 14 bases between them. Germline assignment: CDR1 SGDLS and CDR2 YYNGEE. The DNA of the CDR3 is TGTGCCAGCAGCGTAGGAGCTGGACGAGCGAATGAGCAGTTCTTC. Translated, it gives CASSVGAGRANEQFF.

This clonotype was seen at least ten times. CDR3 amino acids: CASSHYDRAYEQYF. The CDR3 bases are TGTGCCAGCAGCCACTATGACAGGGCCTACGAGCAGTACTTC. The genes are TRBV12-3 or TRBV12-4 and TRBJ2-7, with 7 bases lining up with TRBD1. With V trimmed by 6 bases and J by 2 bases, 7 bases remained unmatched. This CDR3 comprises 14 residues.

This clonotype appeared many times. The CDR3 is CASSVPYRGWENIQYF. In nucleotides, the CDR3 is TGTGCCAGCAGTGTGCCGTACAGGGGCTGGGAAAACATTCAGTACTTC. The J gene is TRBJ2-4, the V gene TRBV6-1, with TRBD1 identical over 7 bases. With V trimmed by 4 bases and J by 5 bases, 11 bases remained unmatched. Germline values: CDR1 MNHNS, CDR2 SASEGT. The CDR3 spans 16 residues.

The V and J genes are TRBV20-1 and TRBJ1-1; maybe TRBD1 (5 bases). The CDR3 totals 15 residues. Germline V gene data show CDR1 as DFQATT and CDR2 as SNEGSKA (reference sequence). V gave up 1 base and J gave up 1 base, with 13 bases separating them. The CDR3, as DNA: TGCAGTGCTAGAGGGGGCGGCGCCAAGAACACTGAAGCTTTCTTT. Its translation is CSARGGGAKNTEAFF.

This clonotype was counted between two and nine times. The CDR3 nucleotides read TGTGCCAGCAGCTTAGCCGGTCGGAGTAAGAGACCCTACAATGAGCAGTTCTTC. Protein sequence: CASSLAGRSKRPYNEQFF. V is TRBV13 and J is TRBJ2-1; no definite D call. This CDR3 spans 18 amino acids. The ends were cut back, 1 base at V and 2 bases at J, with 18 bases in the middle. Looked up from germline, CDR1 is PRHDT and CDR2 is FYEKMQ (reference sequence).

This clonotype was recorded many times. The chain is built from TRBV7-9 and TRBJ1-2; TRBD1 matches 11 bases. V trimming: 5 bases; J trimming: 6 bases; junction bases outside the gene matches: 8. From germline, CDR1 is SEHNR and CDR2 FQNEAQ (reference sequence). The CDR3 loop spans 15 amino acids. The CDR3 coding sequence is TGTGCCAGCAGCCCTGGGACAGGGGGGCCGGATGGCTACACCTTC. Translation: CASSPGTGGPDGYTF.

The sample holds many counts of this clonotype. The chain employs TRBV24-1 and TRBJ2-7; 7 bases match TRBD1. The J segment lost 4 bases and the V segment lost 5 bases, leaving 4 bases of the junction unmatched. Germline assignment: CDR1 KGHDR and CDR2 SFDVKD. The CDR3 runs to 13 residues. In DNA, the CDR3 is TGTGCCACCAGTGCCAGACAGGGATACGAGCAGTACTTC. As protein: CATSARQGYEQYF.

V gene TRBV7-6 combines with J gene TRBJ1-3; D may be TRBD1 (5 bases). The length of the CDR3 is 16 residues. Germline V lookup: CDR1 SGHVS, CDR2 FNYEAQ. V was clipped by 2 bases and J by 4 bases, with 15 bases between them. CDR3 bases: TGTGCCAGCAGCTTATGGATGACAGAGCGGGGAAACACCATATATTTT. This translates into CASSLWMTERGNTIYF.

The rearrangement links TRBV29-1 to TRBJ1-5, with TRBD1 as a possible D gene (6 bases). Trimming left V 5 bases short and J 6 bases short, with 11 bases between. CDR3 length equals 12 residues. Germline V CDR1 and CDR2: SQVTM, ANQGSEA. Here the CDR3 reads CSVSEGGQPQHF. The CDR3 DNA reads as TGCAGCGTTAGTGAGGGGGGTCAGCCCCAGCATTTT.

The chain links TRBV13 to TRBJ1-4; 10 bases fit TRBD1. Germline V gene sequence: CDR1 PRHDT, CDR2 FYEKMQ (reference sequence). The V segment lost 5 bases and the J segment 11 bases; nucleotides outside the gene matches: 8. CDR3 length equals 14 residues. The DNA of the CDR3 is TGTGCCAGCAGCGCACCGGGACAGGGGCAGAAACTGTTTTTT. The encoded protein is CASSAPGQGQKLFF.

This clonotype has a count of ten or more. The V call is TRBV7-9, the J call TRBJ1-1; D call uncertain. This CDR3 spans 12 amino acids. Deletions cut 5 bases from V and 7 bases from J, with 11 bases between. CDR1 is SEHNR, CDR2 FQNEAQ, per germline (reference sequence). The chain's CDR3 is CASSTGNGEAFF. The CDR3 DNA is TGTGCCAGCAGCACCGGCAACGGTGAAGCTTTCTTT.

This clonotype was detected a few times. This chain connects TRBV7-9 to TRBJ2-3; maybe TRBD2 (6 bases). Germline loops: CDR1 SEHNR, CDR2 FQNEAQ (reference sequence). Deletions cut 6 bases from V and 1 base from J, with 20 bases between. This CDR3 comprises 17 residues. The CDR3: CASRIQLGGSGTDTQYF. The DNA for the CDR3 is TGTGCCAGCAGGATCCAATTAGGAGGGAGCGGCACAGATACGCAGTATTTT.

CDR3 DNA: TGTGCCAGCAGCCAAGTTGGGGACCGCCTTGACGAGCAGTACTTC. Its translation is CASSQVGDRLDEQYF. This sequence joins TRBV14 and TRBJ2-7, with D tentatively TRBD1 or TRBD2 (5 bases each). The V and J ends lost 1 base and 5 bases respectively, with 15 bases between them. Germline values: CDR1 SGHDN, CDR2 FVKESK. The CDR3 extends over 15 amino acids.

This clonotype was detected ten times or more. V and J are TRBV6-5 and TRBJ2-7; the match to TRBD2 covers 11 bases. CDR1 is MNHEY, CDR2 SVGAGI, per germline. This CDR3 contains 16 residues. J lost 3 bases, V lost 2 bases, and 6 bases had no gene match. Written as DNA, the CDR3 is TGTGCCAGCAGTTACCTGGGGACTAGCGGTTTCTACGAGCAGTACTTC. Protein sequence: CASSYLGTSGFYEQYF.

V is TRBV7-6 and J is TRBJ1-6; D is possibly TRBD1 (5 bases). Germline CDR1 reads SGHVS; CDR2 reads FNYEAQ. The CDR3 is 14 residues long. Trimming pared 3 bases from V and 6 bases from J, leaving 9 bases between. The CDR3 sequence: CASSFPGPNSPLHF. In DNA, the CDR3 is TGTGCCAGCAGCTTTCCAGGGCCTAATTCACCCCTCCACTTT.

This clonotype was counted once. The genes are TRBV10-2 and TRBJ1-1; no firm D call. Deletions cut 0 bases from V and 7 bases from J, with 6 bases between. Germline V gene sequence: CDR1 WSHSY, CDR2 SAAADI. CDR3 length equals 12 residues. The CDR3: CASSESVIEAFF. In DNA, the CDR3 is TGCGCCAGCAGTGAGTCGGTGATTGAAGCTTTCTTT.

At least ten counts were recorded for this clonotype. The chain links TRBV7-9 to TRBJ2-7; 11 nucleotides match TRBD2. The J segment lost 5 bases and the V segment lost 4 bases, leaving 10 bases of the junction unmatched. The CDR3 spans 16 residues. Germline lookup yields CDR1 SEHNR and CDR2 FQNEAQ (reference sequence). In DNA form, the CDR3 reads TGTGCCAGCAGCTGGACCGGTAGCGGGAGGGCCCACGAGCAGTACTTC. Its translation: CASSWTGSGRAHEQYF.

This clonotype was seen ten or more times. This chain connects TRBV6-5 to TRBJ2-3; TRBD2 is a possible D gene (5 bases). V gave up 0 bases and J gave up 0 bases, with 7 bases separating them. This CDR3 comprises 15 residues. Germline CDR1 reads MNHEY; CDR2 reads SVGAGI. CDR3: CASSYSSVSTDTQYF. The CDR3 DNA sequence: TGTGCCAGCAGTTACTCTAGCGTTAGCACAGATACGCAGTATTTT.